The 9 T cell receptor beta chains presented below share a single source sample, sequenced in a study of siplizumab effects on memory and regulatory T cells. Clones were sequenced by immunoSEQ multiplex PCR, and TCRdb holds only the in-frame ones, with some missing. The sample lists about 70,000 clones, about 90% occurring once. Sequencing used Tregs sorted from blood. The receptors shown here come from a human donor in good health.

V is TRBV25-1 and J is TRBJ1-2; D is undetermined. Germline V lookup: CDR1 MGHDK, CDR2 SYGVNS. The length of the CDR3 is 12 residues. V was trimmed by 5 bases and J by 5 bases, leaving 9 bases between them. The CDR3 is CASSSRRYGYTF. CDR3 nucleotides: TGTGCCAGCAGTAGTCGGCGGTATGGCTACACCTTC.

The CDR3: CASSLPGQANEKLFF. The CDR3 region has the DNA TGCGCCAGCAGCTTACCGGGACAGGCTAATGAAAAACTGTTTTTT. This chain connects TRBV5-1 to TRBJ1-4; 8 bases fit TRBD1. In germline, CDR1 is SGHRS, CDR2 YFSETQ. This CDR3 has 15 amino acids. J gave up 3 bases and V 2 bases, and 3 bases lay outside the gene matches. Using reference TRBV5-1 and TRBJ1-4 for the parts outside the CDR3, the full variable domain is KAGVTQTPRYLIKTRGQQVTLSCSPISGHRSVSWYQQTPGQGLQFLFEYFSETQRNKGNFPGRFSGRQFSNSRSEMNVSTLELGDSALYLCASSLPGQANEKLFFGSGTQLSVL.

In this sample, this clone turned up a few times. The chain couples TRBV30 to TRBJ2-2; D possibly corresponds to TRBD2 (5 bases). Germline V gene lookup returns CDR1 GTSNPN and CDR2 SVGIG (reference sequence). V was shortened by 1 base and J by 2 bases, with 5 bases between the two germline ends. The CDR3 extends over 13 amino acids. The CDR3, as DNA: TGTGCCTGGAGTGCGGGAAACACCGGGGAGCTGTTTTTT. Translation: CAWSAGNTGELFF.

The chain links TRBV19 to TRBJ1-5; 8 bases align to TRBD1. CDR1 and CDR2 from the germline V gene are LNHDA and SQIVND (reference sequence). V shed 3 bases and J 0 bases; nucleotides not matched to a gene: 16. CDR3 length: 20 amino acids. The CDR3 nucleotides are TGTGCCAGTAGTATGGCCACGTCCCGGACAGGGCTCTATAGCAATCAGCCCCAGCATTTT. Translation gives CASSMATSRTGLYSNQPQHF.

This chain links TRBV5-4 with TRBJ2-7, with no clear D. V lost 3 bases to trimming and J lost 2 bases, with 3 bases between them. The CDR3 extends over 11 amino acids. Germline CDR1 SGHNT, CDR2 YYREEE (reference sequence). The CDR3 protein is CASSSAYEQYF. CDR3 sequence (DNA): TGTGCCAGCAGCTCCGCCTACGAGCAGTACTTC.

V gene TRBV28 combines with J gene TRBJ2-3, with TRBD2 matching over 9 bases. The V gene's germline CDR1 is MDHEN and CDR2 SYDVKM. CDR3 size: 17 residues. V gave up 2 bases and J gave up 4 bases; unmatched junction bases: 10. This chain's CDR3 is CASSLGWGSGRPDTQYF. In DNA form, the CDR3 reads TGTGCCAGCAGTTTAGGGTGGGGTAGCGGGAGACCAGATACGCAGTATTTT.

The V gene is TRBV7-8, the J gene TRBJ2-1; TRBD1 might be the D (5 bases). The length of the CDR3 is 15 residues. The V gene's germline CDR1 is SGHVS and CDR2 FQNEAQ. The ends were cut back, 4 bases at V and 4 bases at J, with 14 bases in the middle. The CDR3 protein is CASSWGRTPYNEQFF. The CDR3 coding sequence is TGTGCCAGCAGCTGGGGTAGGACACCGTACAATGAGCAGTTCTTC. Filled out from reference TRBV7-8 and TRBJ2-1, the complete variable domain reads GAGVSQSPRYKVAKRGQDVALRCDPISGHVSLFWYQQALGQGPEFLTYFQNEAQLDKSGLPSDRFFAERPEGSVSTLKIQRTQQEDSAVYLCASSWGRTPYNEQFFGPGTRLTVL.

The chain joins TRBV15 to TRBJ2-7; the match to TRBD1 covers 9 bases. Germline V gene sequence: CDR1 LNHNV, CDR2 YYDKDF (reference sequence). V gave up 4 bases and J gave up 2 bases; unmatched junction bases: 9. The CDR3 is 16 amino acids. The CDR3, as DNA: TGTGCCACCAGCACAGAAAAGGGGACAGGGACCTACGAGCAGTACTTC. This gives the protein CATSTEKGTGTYEQYF.

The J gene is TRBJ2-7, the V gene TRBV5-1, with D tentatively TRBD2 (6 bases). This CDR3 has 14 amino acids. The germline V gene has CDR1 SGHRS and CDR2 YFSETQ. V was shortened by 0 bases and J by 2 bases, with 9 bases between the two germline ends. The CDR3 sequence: CASSLAGGAYEQYF. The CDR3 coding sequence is TGCGCCAGCAGCTTGGCAGGCGGGGCCTACGAGCAGTACTTC.